What follows are 32 T cell receptor beta chains derived from one specimen sequenced in a study of blood T cell repertoires in COVID-19. The protocol was immunoSEQ multiplex PCR, while the TCRdb copy is restricted to in-frame clones and leaves out a portion. The sample has 35,000 to 45,000 clones; about 85% are singletons. Sample: peripheral blood. The receptors originated from a man over 45 with active COVID-19.

The V and J genes are TRBV7-4 and TRBJ2-7; D unresolved. Germline assignment: CDR1 SGHVT and CDR2 SQSDAQ. This CDR3 has 18 amino acids. Trimming removed 6 bases from V and 4 bases from J, with 28 bases in between. CDR3 DNA sequence: TGTGCCAGCAGTTCAACCAAAAGTCACCGGGTCGAAAAATACGAGCAGTACTTC. Protein product: CASSSTKSHRVEKYEQYF.

V is TRBV7-9 and J is TRBJ2-7, with D tentatively TRBD2 (6 bases). The germline gives CDR1 SEHNR, CDR2 FQNEAQ (reference sequence). V was pared by 1 base and J by 6 bases, with 7 bases between. The CDR3 sequence is 12 residues long. In DNA, the CDR3 is TGTGCCAGCAGCTTAGGGCGGGGCGAGCAGTACTTC. The encoded protein is CASSLGRGEQYF.

V gene TRBV5-6 combines with J gene TRBJ1-4, with D maybe TRBD1 (5 bases). Germline-derived CDR1 and CDR2 are SGHDT and YYEEEE. This CDR3 has 14 amino acids. Trimming shortened V by 4 bases and J by 8 bases, and 15 bases separated the two germline ends. Here the CDR3 DNA reads TGTGCCAGCAGCAAGGGACTGCCCAGCGAAAAACTGTTTTTT. Its protein is CASSKGLPSEKLFF. Complete variable domain (other parts from reference TRBV5-6 and TRBJ1-4): DAGVTQSPTHLIKTRGQQVTLRCSPKSGHDTVSWYQQALGQGPQFIFQYYEEEERQRGNFPDRFSGHQFPNYSSELNVNALLLGDSALYLCASSKGLPSEKLFFGSGTQLSVL.

This rearrangement joins TRBV7-2 to TRBJ1-6, with no clear D. The CDR3 loop spans 13 amino acids. Trimming removed 3 bases at V and 7 bases at J, with 7 bases between. Germline V gene data show CDR1 as SGHTA and CDR2 as FQGNSA. The chain's CDR3 is CASSFVTNSPLHF. DNA of the CDR3: TGTGCCAGCAGCTTCGTTACAAATTCACCCCTCCACTTT.

The chain uses TRBV9 and TRBJ2-3; 8 bases match TRBD2. CDR1 SGDLS and CDR2 YYNGEE come from the germline V gene. The CDR3 covers 15 residues. Losses at the gene ends were 3 bases for V and 4 bases for J; bases not matched to a gene: 7. The CDR3 here is CASSAAGTRADTQYF. The CDR3 DNA reads as TGTGCCAGCAGCGCTGCCGGGACTAGGGCAGATACGCAGTATTTT.

The V gene is TRBV4-2, the J gene TRBJ2-1, with D possibly being TRBD2 (6 bases). Germline-derived CDR1 and CDR2 are LGHNA and YNFKEQ. This CDR3 contains 15 residues. The germline V and J ends were trimmed by 2 bases and 3 bases, with 11 bases remaining between them. CDR3 coding DNA: TGTGCCAGCAGCCAATCCCCGGGGGACTACAATGAGCAGTTCTTC. Translated, it gives CASSQSPGDYNEQFF.

This clone was seen a single time. The V call is TRBV15, the J call TRBJ1-6, with TRBD1 matching 11 bases. CDR1 and CDR2 from the germline V gene are LNHNV and YYDKDF (reference sequence). Unmatched junction bases numbered 5, after V lost 0 bases and J lost 13 bases. The CDR3 runs 15 residues. The CDR3 DNA follows: TGTGCCACCAGCAGAGAAGGGACAGGGGGATTCCCCCTCCACTTT. Amino acids: CATSREGTGGFPLHF.

CDR3 amino acids: CASTQRGGAGELFF. In nucleotides, the CDR3 is TGTGCCAGCACCCAGCGGGGGGGTGCCGGGGAGCTGTTTTTT. The chain uses TRBV25-1 and TRBJ2-2; 10 bases agree with TRBD2. The J segment lost 6 bases and the V segment lost 7 bases, leaving 5 bases of the junction unmatched. CDR1 is MGHDK and CDR2 is SYGVNS in the germline V gene. The CDR3 extends over 14 amino acids.

V gene TRBV2 combines with J gene TRBJ2-3, with D possibly TRBD2 on 7 matching bases. The CDR3 has 16 residues. CDR1 is SNHLY and CDR2 is FYNNEI in the germline V gene. V was clipped by 3 bases and J by 4 bases, with 17 bases between them. CDR3 DNA sequence: TGTGCCAGCAGTGAGAGGGGGGGGAGGTCTGCAGATACGCAGTATTTT. Encoded protein: CASSERGGRSADTQYF. Looking up the rest from reference TRBV2 and TRBJ2-3 gives the full variable domain: EPEVTQTPSHQVTQMGQEVILRCVPISNHLYFYWYRQILGQKVEFLVSFYNNEISEKSEIFDDQFSVERPDGSNFTLKIRSTKLEDSAMYFCASSERGGRSADTQYFGPGTRLTVL.

The gene calls are TRBV6-5 and TRBJ2-7; 9 bases are shared with TRBD1. Germline loops: CDR1 MNHEY, CDR2 SVGAGI. J gave up 4 bases and V 5 bases, and 9 bases lay outside the gene matches. The CDR3 has 15 amino acids. The CDR3 reads CASSRRQGVGYEQYF. The CDR3 DNA sequence: TGTGCCAGCAGTCGTAGACAGGGGGTAGGTTACGAGCAGTACTTC.

This sequence joins TRBV7-2 and TRBJ1-2, with a weak D call TRBD1 (6 bases). This CDR3 comprises 15 residues. Germline-derived CDR1 and CDR2 are SGHTA and FQGNSA. V lost 1 base to trimming and J lost 1 base, with 10 bases between them. The CDR3 region is CASSLDIGGNYGYTF. The DNA for the CDR3 is TGTGCCAGCAGCTTAGATATAGGGGGTAACTATGGCTACACCTTC.

The genes are TRBV7-2 and TRBJ2-1; possible D gene TRBD2, 5 bases. Trimming shortened V by 1 base and J by 3 bases, and 10 bases separated the two germline ends. Looked up from germline, CDR1 is SGHTA and CDR2 is FQGNSA. The CDR3 sequence is 15 residues long. The CDR3 region is CASSLGVGSYNEQFF. CDR3 coding DNA: TGTGCCAGCAGCTTAGGGGTGGGGAGCTACAATGAGCAGTTCTTC.

The V call is TRBV11-3, the J call TRBJ2-1; 10 nucleotides align to TRBD1. CDR3 length equals 15 residues. CDR1 is SGHNT and CDR2 is YENEEA in the germline V gene. The ends lost 7 bases at V and 5 bases at J; junction bases unmatched: 8. CDR3 coding DNA: TGTGCCAGCATGATGGACAGGGGGTCCCACAATGAGCAGTTCTTC. It specifies CASMMDRGSHNEQFF.

V gene TRBV11-2 combines with J gene TRBJ1-2; TRBD1 agrees at 7 bases. Germline-derived CDR1 and CDR2 are SGHAT and FQNNGV. The CDR3 contains 15 residues. The V segment lost 3 bases and the J segment 0 bases; nucleotides outside the gene matches: 4. The CDR3 region is CASSLRQGANYGYTF. The CDR3 nucleotides read TGTGCCAGCAGCTTGAGACAGGGAGCTAACTATGGCTACACCTTC.

The CDR3 coding sequence is TGCAGTTCCAGGGTTAACACTGAAGCTTTCTTT. Translation gives CSSRVNTEAFF. The rearrangement links TRBV20-1 to TRBJ1-1; a possible D gene is TRBD1 (5 bases). Germline V CDR1 and CDR2: DFQATT, SNEGSKA (reference sequence). V lost 8 bases, J lost 2 bases, and 9 bases lay in between. This CDR3 has 11 amino acids.

This rearrangement joins TRBV7-2 to TRBJ2-3; 13 bases are shared with TRBD2. Germline loops: CDR1 SGHTA, CDR2 FQGNSA. V trimming: 5 bases; J trimming: 2 bases; junction bases outside the gene matches: 7. This CDR3 spans 17 amino acids. DNA for the CDR3: TGTGCCAGCAGCGTCACTACTAGCGGGAGGGCCACAGATACGCAGTATTTT. Its protein product is CASSVTTSGRATDTQYF. The full variable domain, completed using reference TRBV7-2 and TRBJ2-3, is GAGVSQSPSNKVTEKGKDVELRCDPISGHTALYWYRQSLGQGLEFLIYFQGNSAPDKSGLPSDRFSAERTGGSVSTLTIQRTQQEDSAVYLCASSVTTSGRATDTQYFGPGTRLTVL.

V and J are TRBV6-1 and TRBJ2-5; D possibly corresponds to TRBD1 (6 bases). V lost 1 base to trimming and J lost 2 bases, with 14 bases between them. Germline loops: CDR1 MNHNS, CDR2 SASEGT. CDR3 length: 16 residues. CDR3 protein: CASSEGTAIIQETQYF. The CDR3 DNA follows: TGTGCCAGCAGTGAAGGGACAGCGATAATTCAAGAGACCCAGTACTTC.

The V gene is TRBV11-2, the J gene TRBJ1-2, with 9 positions matching TRBD1. V shed 5 bases, J shed 5 bases, and the junction held 3 bases outside the gene matches. The length of the CDR3 is 13 residues. The V gene's germline CDR1 is SGHAT and CDR2 FQNNGV. CDR3 nucleotide sequence: TGTGCCAGCAGCATTGGACAGGGGTATGGCTACACCTTC. Translating gives CASSIGQGYGYTF.

The gene calls are TRBV3-1 (or the pseudogene TRBV3-2) and TRBJ2-2; TRBD2 matches 10 bases. This CDR3 spans 16 amino acids. CDR1 and CDR2 (germline): LGHDT, YNNKEL (reference sequence). V lost 3 bases and J lost 4; bases outside the gene matches: 5. CDR3 in DNA: TGTGCCAGCAGCCAGCTATCTAGCGGGAGCACCGGGGAGCTGTTTTTT. Its protein product is CASSQLSSGSTGELFF.

This sequence joins TRBV18 and TRBJ2-1, with no clear D. Germline CDR1 and CDR2: KGHSH and LQKENI. Deletions cut 3 bases from V and 4 bases from J, with 7 bases between. The CDR3 sequence is 13 residues long. DNA for the CDR3: TGTGCCAGCTCACCCAACAATTACAATGAGCAGTTCTTC. Its translation: CASSPNNYNEQFF. Filled out from reference TRBV18 and TRBJ2-1, the complete variable domain reads NAGVMQNPRHLVRRRGQEARLRCSPMKGHSHVYWYRQLPEEGLKFMVYLQKENIIDESGMPKERFSAEFPKEGPSILRIQQVVRGDSAAYFCASSPNNYNEQFFGPGTRLTVL.

This chain joins TRBV3-1 (or the pseudogene TRBV3-2) and TRBJ1-1; perhaps TRBD1 as D (6 bases). The V gene lost 4 bases and the J gene lost 7 bases, with 16 bases spanning the gap. CDR1 is LGHDT and CDR2 is YNNKEL in the germline V gene (reference sequence). There are 14 residues in the CDR3. CDR3 nucleotides: TGTGCCAGCAGCCCTCGGGGGGCAGGGAGTGAAGCTTTCTTT. This sequence encodes CASSPRGAGSEAFF.

V gene TRBV28 combines with J gene TRBJ1-2; weak D call: TRBD1 (6 bases). This CDR3 has 14 residues. The V and J ends lost 4 bases and 4 bases respectively, with 13 bases between them. Germline V gene lookup returns CDR1 MDHEN and CDR2 SYDVKM. The CDR3 DNA reads as TGTGCCAGCAGTTACTTAGGCAGGGGCTATGGCTACACCTTC. It specifies CASSYLGRGYGYTF.

This chain connects TRBV7-6 to TRBJ2-7; D not resolved. CDR3 length: 16 residues. Germline V CDR1 and CDR2: SGHVS, FNYEAQ. V was trimmed by 1 base and J by 0 bases, leaving 13 bases between them. CDR3 region: CASSLVGRGSSYEQYF. CDR3 in DNA: TGTGCCAGCAGCTTAGTGGGTCGAGGAAGCTCCTACGAGCAGTACTTC.

By sample fraction, this clone is medium-sized. The chain carries TRBV2 and TRBJ1-5, with D possibly matching TRBD1 (6 bases). Germline CDR1 is SNHLY and CDR2 is FYNNEI. The V end lost 6 bases, the J end lost 0 bases, and 12 bases lay between the germline ends. This CDR3 is built from 15 residues. The CDR3 here is CASRRQVGSNQPQHF. The CDR3 coding sequence is TGTGCCAGCAGAAGACAGGTTGGTAGCAATCAGCCCCAGCATTTT.

The chain is built from TRBV4-1 and TRBJ2-3; 7 bases are a match to TRBD2. V was clipped by 1 base and J by 2 bases; unmatched bases: 6. The germline V gene has CDR1 MGHRA and CDR2 YSYEKL. The CDR3 runs to 16 residues. CDR3 amino acids: CASSQVVGGDTDTQYF. Written as DNA, the CDR3 is TGCGCCAGCAGCCAAGTTGTGGGAGGGGACACAGATACGCAGTATTTT.

J is TRBJ2-2 and V is TRBV29-1; 16 nucleotides agree with TRBD2. The V gene's germline CDR1 is SQVTM and CDR2 ANQGSEA. The V gene end was trimmed by 0 bases and the J gene end by 1 base; junction bases not matched to a gene: 5. The CDR3 runs to 19 residues. The CDR3, as DNA: TGCAGCGTTGAAGACCCGGGACTAGCGGGGGGGTTGAACACCGGGGAGCTGTTTTTT. Encoded protein: CSVEDPGLAGGLNTGELFF.

The chain combines TRBV12-3 or TRBV12-4 with TRBJ1-1, with 8 nucleotides matching TRBD1. The V segment lost 3 bases and the J segment 4 bases; nucleotides outside the gene matches: 1. The length of the CDR3 is 13 residues. CDR3: CASSLTGVTEAFF. The CDR3 coding sequence is TGTGCCAGCAGTTTGACAGGGGTCACTGAAGCTTTCTTT.

The chain joins TRBV24-1 to TRBJ1-2; D is possibly TRBD1 (6 bases). Germline CDR1 and CDR2: KGHDR and SFDVKD. The CDR3 consists of 14 residues. V lost 4 bases and J lost 2, with 10 bases in between. This CDR3 is CATSETGTNYGYTF. In nucleotides, the CDR3 is TGTGCCACCAGTGAAACCGGGACAAACTATGGCTACACCTTC.

The rearrangement joins TRBV5-1 to TRBJ2-5; D unresolved. Germline values: CDR1 SGHRS, CDR2 YFSETQ. CDR3 length: 13 amino acids. V was clipped by 2 bases and J by 1 base, with 6 bases between them. The CDR3 nucleotides are TGCGCCAGCAGCTTCGCCAGCCAAGAGACCCAGTACTTC. Its protein is CASSFASQETQYF.

The chain links TRBV5-1 to TRBJ1-5; 9 nucleotides agree with TRBD1. V shed 4 bases and J 7 bases; nucleotides not matched to a gene: 9. The CDR3 extends over 15 amino acids. The germline CDR1 and CDR2 sequences are SGHRS and YFSETQ. CDR3 DNA sequence: TGCGCCAGCAGCCCGGTGGGGGGACAGGGCCAGCCCCAGCATTTT. Translated: CASSPVGGQGQPQHF.

The CDR3 here is CASSGQGFPNSPLHF. The CDR3 bases are TGTGCCAGCAGCGGACAGGGTTTCCCTAATTCACCCCTCCACTTT. This chain connects TRBV9 to TRBJ1-6, with 7 bases identical to TRBD1. Unmatched junction bases numbered 6, after V lost 3 bases and J lost 6 bases. CDR1 is SGDLS and CDR2 is YYNGEE in the germline V gene. The CDR3 contains 15 residues.

V usage is TRBV2 and J usage is TRBJ1-1; the match to TRBD1 covers 9 bases. After removal of 7 bases from V and 4 bases from J, the junction contained 16 bases not matched to a gene. The CDR3 runs to 17 residues. CDR1 is SNHLY and CDR2 is FYNNEI in the germline V gene. The CDR3 loop is CASIPDRGRTWATEAFF. CDR3 in DNA: TGTGCCAGCATTCCGGACAGGGGAAGGACGTGGGCCACTGAAGCTTTCTTT. Full variable domain (outside the CDR3, taken from reference TRBV2 and TRBJ1-1): EPEVTQTPSHQVTQMGQEVILRCVPISNHLYFYWYRQILGQKVEFLVSFYNNEISEKSEIFDDQFSVERPDGSNFTLKIRSTKLEDSAMYFCASIPDRGRTWATEAFFGQGTRLTVV.